This TCR beta chain was profiled in a study of T cells in Graves' hyperthyroidism and ophthalmopathy. Whole-study results and caveats: Most clonotypes expanded in the thyroid (above 0.001) were also present in blood. Stable hyperthyroidism was told apart from ophthalmopathy by a model built on 13 V-J features.

Lactation, pregnancy, other autoimmune disease or uncontrolled infection led to exclusion of patients. On the basis of clinical symptoms, serum thyroxine and TRAb, thyroid ultrasound and orbital computed tomography, diagnoses were made. Worth noting for this clonotype: Its antigen is still unknown.

What was amplified from RNA transcripts were TCR beta CDR3 regions. HTBI primers were used for first-round RT-PCR of the TCR CDR3. In TCRdb, the multiplex PCR reads were re-called with MiXCR into one record per CDR3 protein. The sample has 340,000 or so distinct CDR3 sequences, roughly 18% seen once. Per the germline V gene, CDR1 is SGHRS and CDR2 is YFSETQ. Between the trimmed V and J ends, which lost 0 bases and 11 bases, there was a span of 8 bases. This CDR3 is built from 11 residues. Sequencing used blood. The receptor was derived from a woman aged 45 to 65 with Graves' hyperthyroidism. The chain combines TRBV5-1 with TRBJ2-5; no reliable D call. The DNA for the CDR3 is TGCGCCAGCAGCTTGGATGGATCTCAGTACTTC. Translating gives CASSLDGSQYF.